A single sample gave rise to the 27 T cell receptor beta chains below, sequenced in a study of T-cell reconstitution after alpha-beta-depleted transplantation in children. Unique molecular identifiers were incorporated when the TCRbeta library was constructed. TCRdb reprocessed the PCR reads with MiXCR, giving one entry per CDR3 protein. Of around 380,000 distinct CDR3 sequences in the sample, around 9.9% were seen once. The sequenced sample was PBMCs from the stem cell graft donor, obtained from the stem cell graft. The receptors were sampled from a human donor who donated a stem cell graft to a child with acute myeloid leukemia.

This clonotype was seen a few times. This chain joins TRBV19 and TRBJ2-1, with 14 bases that match TRBD2. CDR1 is LNHDA and CDR2 is SQIVND in the germline V gene (reference sequence). J lost 12 bases, V lost 3 bases, and 4 bases had no gene match. The CDR3 is 14 residues long. CDR3 protein: CASSMGLAGEGQFF. As DNA, the CDR3 is TGTGCCAGTAGTATGGGACTAGCGGGAGAGGGGCAGTTCTTC.

This clonotype turned up a few times. V and J are TRBV5-1 and TRBJ2-3, with D perhaps TRBD1 (5 bases). The CDR3 spans 14 residues. V was trimmed by 3 bases and J by 5 bases, leaving 13 bases between them. Germline V gene lookup returns CDR1 SGHRS and CDR2 YFSETQ. The CDR3: CASSYRTIVDTQYF. As DNA, the CDR3 is TGCGCCAGCAGCTACAGGACGATTGTAGATACGCAGTATTTT. Based on the CDR3 plus reference TRBV5-1 and TRBJ2-3, the full variable domain is KAGVTQTPRYLIKTRGQQVTLSCSPISGHRSVSWYQQTPGQGLQFLFEYFSETQRNKGNFPGRFSGRQFSNSRSEMNVSTLELGDSALYLCASSYRTIVDTQYFGPGTRLTVL.

The V gene is TRBV5-1, the J gene TRBJ2-2, with D possibly matching TRBD2 (7 bases). Trimming cost V 4 bases and J 1 base, with 14 bases left between them. CDR1 is SGHRS and CDR2 is YFSETQ in the germline V gene. The CDR3 covers 16 residues. The CDR3 bases are TGCGCCAGCAGCCCGTGGGGGGGGCGGAACACCGGGGAGCTGTTTTTT. Translating it yields CASSPWGGRNTGELFF. Based on the CDR3 plus reference TRBV5-1 and TRBJ2-2, the full variable domain is KAGVTQTPRYLIKTRGQQVTLSCSPISGHRSVSWYQQTPGQGLQFLFEYFSETQRNKGNFPGRFSGRQFSNSRSEMNVSTLELGDSALYLCASSPWGGRNTGELFFGEGSRLTVL.

The J gene is TRBJ2-5, the V gene TRBV13, with D possibly being TRBD2 (6 bases). Germline CDR1 and CDR2: PRHDT and FYEKMQ (reference sequence). This CDR3 has 14 amino acids. The V end was cut by 4 bases, the J end by 2 bases, with 11 bases between. The CDR3 DNA reads as TGTGCCAGCAGCTATATAGGGACTCAAGAGACCCAGTACTTC. This sequence encodes CASSYIGTQETQYF.

This clonotype was found a few times. The rearrangement uses TRBV5-6 and TRBJ2-3; D might be TRBD1 (5 bases). Germline loops: CDR1 SGHDT, CDR2 YYEEEE. The CDR3 totals 16 residues. Trimming stripped 3 bases from V and 0 bases from J, with 14 bases between. The CDR3 region is CASSCFDRSSTDTQYF. CDR3 DNA sequence: TGTGCCAGCAGCTGCTTTGACAGATCTAGCACAGATACGCAGTATTTT.

In this sample, this clonotype turned up a few times. J is TRBJ2-3 and V is TRBV5-1; a weak D match, TRBD2 (6 bases). The V end was cut by 2 bases, the J end by 6 bases, with 13 bases between. This CDR3 is built from 14 residues. CDR1 is SGHRS and CDR2 is YFSETQ in the germline V gene. The CDR3 protein is CASSFTGEMDTQYF. The CDR3 nucleotides read TGCGCCAGCAGCTTCACGGGAGAGATGGATACGCAGTATTTT.

The CDR3, as DNA: TGCGCCAGCAGCCTTCTGGACCTTCAAGAGACCCAGTACTTC. Encoded protein: CASSLLDLQETQYF. V gene TRBV5-1 combines with J gene TRBJ2-5; D not certain. The CDR3 has 14 residues. In germline, CDR1 is SGHRS, CDR2 YFSETQ. V was pared by 4 bases and J by 2 bases, with 12 bases between.

This clonotype has at least ten counts. V gene TRBV29-1 combines with J gene TRBJ1-2; D gene ambiguous. Germline assignment: CDR1 SQVTM and CDR2 ANQGSEA. This CDR3 is 10 amino acids long. Trimming pared 4 bases from V and 6 bases from J, leaving 6 bases between. CDR3 coding DNA: TGCAGCGTTGGTGGGGATGGCTACACCTTC. It yields the protein CSVGGDGYTF.

Ten or more counts support this clonotype. The genes are TRBV7-9 and TRBJ1-5, with D maybe TRBD1 (6 bases). The CDR3 spans 16 residues. V lost 1 base and J 4 bases, leaving 14 bases between the germline ends. CDR1 SEHNR and CDR2 FQNEAQ come from the germline V gene (reference sequence). CDR3 sequence: CASSLGRGAENQPQHF. The CDR3 DNA reads as TGTGCCAGCAGCTTAGGTAGGGGGGCTGAAAATCAGCCCCAGCATTTT.

This clonotype was recorded a few times. The chain has TRBV7-2 and TRBJ2-1, with TRBD2 matching over 10 bases. This CDR3 contains 18 residues. Germline CDR1 reads SGHTA; CDR2 reads FQGNSA. The J segment lost 1 base and the V segment lost 0 bases, leaving 6 bases of the junction unmatched. CDR3 protein: CASSLAPSGGFSYNEQFF. CDR3 DNA: TGTGCCAGCAGCTTAGCCCCTAGCGGGGGCTTTTCCTACAATGAGCAGTTCTTC.

This clonotype has just a few counts. The chain uses TRBV12-3 or TRBV12-4 and TRBJ1-2, with TRBD1 identical over 7 bases. The V gene end was trimmed by 6 bases and the J gene end by 4 bases; junction bases not matched to a gene: 11. The CDR3 has 15 amino acids. The DNA for the CDR3 is TGTGCCAGCAGCCCCGACAGGGCCTCGGGCTATGGCTACACCTTC. Translating it yields CASSPDRASGYGYTF.

This clonotype was counted at least ten times. The genes are TRBV4-2 and TRBJ1-2; the match to TRBD1 covers 8 bases. V gave up 4 bases and J gave up 3 bases; unmatched junction bases: 4. There are 14 residues in the CDR3. The germline CDR1 and CDR2 sequences are LGHNA and YNFKEQ. CDR3 nucleotides: TGTGCCAGCAGCCCAGCGGACAGGGACTATGGCTACACCTTC. It codes for CASSPADRDYGYTF.

The chain joins TRBV18 to TRBJ2-7, with D possibly being TRBD1 or TRBD2 (5 bases each). The germline gives CDR1 KGHSH, CDR2 LQKENI. The V end was cut by 6 bases, the J end by 7 bases, with 16 bases between. The CDR3 consists of 13 residues. The CDR3 nucleotides are TGTGCCAGCTCCAGGGACGCGTTACGGGAGCAGTACGTC. The encoded protein is CASSRDALREQYV.

This sequence joins TRBV12-3 or TRBV12-4 and TRBJ1-5; 7 bases fit TRBD1. V shed 6 bases and J 7 bases; nucleotides not matched to a gene: 6. The CDR3 runs 13 residues. CDR3 residues: CASRQTGRQPQHF. The CDR3, as DNA: TGTGCCAGCAGACAGACAGGGCGGCAGCCCCAGCATTTT.

This clonotype has more than one count but fewer than ten. The chain recombines TRBV5-1 with TRBJ2-1, with TRBD2 identical over 13 bases. Germline V gene sequence: CDR1 SGHRS, CDR2 YFSETQ. This CDR3 has 17 amino acids. V shed 3 bases and J 3 bases; nucleotides not matched to a gene: 6. This chain's CDR3 is CASSSGLAGAIYNEQFF. The CDR3, as DNA: TGCGCCAGCAGCTCTGGACTAGCGGGGGCCATCTACAATGAGCAGTTCTTC.

J is TRBJ1-1 and V is TRBV30; TRBD1 aligns across 7 bases. Germline loops: CDR1 GTSNPN, CDR2 SVGIG (reference sequence). Unmatched junction bases numbered 5, after V lost 2 bases and J lost 8 bases. This CDR3 region has 12 residues. The CDR3 DNA follows: TGTGCCTGGAGTAGACAGGGAGTGGAAGCTTTCTTT. This sequence encodes CAWSRQGVEAFF. The full variable domain, its missing parts supplied by reference TRBV30 and TRBJ1-1, is SQTIHQWPATLVQPVGSPLSLECTVEGTSNPNLYWYRQAAGRGLQLLFYSVGIGQISSEVPQNLSASRPQDRQFILSSKKLLLSDSGFYLCAWSRQGVEAFFGQGTRLTVV.

J is TRBJ2-1 and V is TRBV6-2 or TRBV6-3; no firm D call. The CDR3 covers 13 residues. Germline V gene data show CDR1 as MNHEY and CDR2 as SVGEGT. The V and J ends lost 6 bases and 7 bases respectively, with 13 bases between them. The CDR3 coding sequence is TGTGCCAGCAGCCGTAATACCAGAAATGAGCAGTTCTTC. Amino acids: CASSRNTRNEQFF.

This clonotype turned up a few times. The rearrangement links TRBV5-1 to TRBJ2-7; 9 nucleotides line up with TRBD1. The CDR3 has 14 residues. V trimming: 4 bases; J trimming: 2 bases; junction bases outside the gene matches: 4. Germline loops: CDR1 SGHRS, CDR2 YFSETQ. This CDR3 is CASSGRDRAYEQYF. DNA of the CDR3: TGCGCCAGCAGCGGCCGGGACAGGGCCTACGAGCAGTACTTC.

This clonotype was seen more than once but under ten times. The chain joins TRBV3-1 to TRBJ1-6; a possible D gene is TRBD1 (5 bases). Trimming removed 1 base from V and 5 bases from J, with 6 bases in between. There are 14 residues in the CDR3. Germline V gives CDR1 LGHDT, CDR2 YNNKEL (reference sequence). CDR3 in DNA: TGTGCCAGCAGCCAAGGGGGCCATAATTCACCCCTCCACTTT. It yields the protein CASSQGGHNSPLHF.

This clonotype was counted a few times. The rearrangement links TRBV12-3 or TRBV12-4 to TRBJ2-2, with D possibly called TRBD1 or TRBD2 (5 bases each). V was pared by 6 bases and J by 1 base, with 9 bases between. The CDR3 contains 14 residues. The CDR3 bases are TGTGCCAGCAGGGGGGAAAAGAACACCGGGGAGCTGTTTTTT. Its translation: CASRGEKNTGELFF.

This clonotype turned up a few times. This chain uses TRBV10-3 with TRBJ1-3; D is undetermined. The CDR3 totals 17 residues. Trimming cost V 3 bases and J 0 bases, with 15 bases left between them. Germline assignment: CDR1 ENHRY and CDR2 SYGVKD. CDR3 sequence: CAISDITGFGSGNTIYF. In DNA, the CDR3 is TGTGCCATCAGTGACATAACCGGTTTTGGCTCTGGAAACACCATATATTTT.

This clonotype has only a few counts. In DNA, the CDR3 is TGCGCCAGCAGAGAGCATGCGGAAGAGACCCAGTACTTC. Translating it yields CASREHAEETQYF. The V and J genes are TRBV5-1 and TRBJ2-5; D gene unclear. The CDR3 extends over 13 amino acids. V lost 5 bases and J lost 3, with 11 bases in between. Germline V gene data show CDR1 as SGHRS and CDR2 as YFSETQ.

This clonotype was detected only a few times. The rearrangement joins TRBV7-2 to TRBJ2-1; D gene uncertain. Germline CDR1 is SGHTA and CDR2 is FQGNSA. This CDR3 region has 12 residues. The V end was cut by 2 bases, the J end by 10 bases, with 9 bases between. CDR3 sequence reads: CASSLPTPEQFF. The CDR3 DNA follows: TGTGCCAGCAGCTTACCCACGCCGGAGCAGTTCTTC.

This chain links TRBV20-1 with TRBJ2-1; 9 nucleotides line up with TRBD2. The V gene's germline CDR1 is DFQATT and CDR2 SNEGSKA (reference sequence). Losses at the gene ends were 6 bases for V and 7 bases for J; bases not matched to a gene: 10. CDR3 length: 14 residues. Here the CDR3 DNA reads TGCAGTGCCACCGGGACTAGCTCACTTAATGAGCAGTTCTTC. Translated: CSATGTSSLNEQFF.

This clonotype has just a few counts. The chain is built from TRBV5-1 and TRBJ2-5, with TRBD1 as a possible D gene (6 bases). V was pared by 6 bases and J by 0 bases, with 6 bases between. This CDR3 has 12 amino acids. Germline V gene sequence: CDR1 SGHRS, CDR2 YFSETQ. The CDR3 region has the DNA TGCGCCAGCACAGGGGACCAAGAGACCCAGTACTTC. Translated: CASTGDQETQYF.

The chain has TRBV7-8 and TRBJ2-2, with D unclear. The CDR3 is 14 amino acids. Trimming pared 5 bases from V and 1 base from J, leaving 8 bases between. From germline, CDR1 is SGHVS and CDR2 FQNEAQ. This CDR3 is CASSPHRNTGELFF. The CDR3 DNA sequence: TGTGCCAGCAGCCCACACCGGAACACCGGGGAGCTGTTTTTT.

This chain uses TRBV5-1 with TRBJ2-3, with 11 bases identical to TRBD2. The CDR3 spans 17 residues. V lost 3 bases to trimming and J lost 3 bases; unmatched junction nucleotides: 9. Looked up from germline, CDR1 is SGHRS and CDR2 is YFSETQ. The CDR3 region has the DNA TGCGCCAGCAGCTACGGTCTAGCGGGAGGAAGAACAGATACGCAGTATTTT. Encoded protein: CASSYGLAGGRTDTQYF.